The clone carrying this T cell receptor (beta chain) has ten or more counts. The sample belongs to a study of Graves' ophthalmopathy and Graves' hyperthyroidism. Scientists amplified the TCR beta CDR3 regions from RNA transcripts. RT-PCR in the first round used HTBI primers; a second-round multiplex PCR followed. TCRdb itself ran the multiplex PCR reads through MiXCR, one entry per CDR3 protein. The sample shows approximately 160,000 distinct CDR3 sequences, around 40% of them seen only once. V gave up 3 bases and J gave up 4 bases; unmatched junction bases: 1. This CDR3 is built from 13 residues. From germline, CDR1 is DFQATT and CDR2 SNEGSKA (reference sequence).

The receptor's source is a young man with Graves' ophthalmopathy. Input material: peripheral blood. The V and J genes are TRBV20-1 and TRBJ2-7; 12 bases are shared with TRBD2. In DNA form, the CDR3 reads TGCAGTGCTAGGGGACTAGCGGGTTACGAGCAGTACTTC. This codes for CSARGLAGYEQYF.